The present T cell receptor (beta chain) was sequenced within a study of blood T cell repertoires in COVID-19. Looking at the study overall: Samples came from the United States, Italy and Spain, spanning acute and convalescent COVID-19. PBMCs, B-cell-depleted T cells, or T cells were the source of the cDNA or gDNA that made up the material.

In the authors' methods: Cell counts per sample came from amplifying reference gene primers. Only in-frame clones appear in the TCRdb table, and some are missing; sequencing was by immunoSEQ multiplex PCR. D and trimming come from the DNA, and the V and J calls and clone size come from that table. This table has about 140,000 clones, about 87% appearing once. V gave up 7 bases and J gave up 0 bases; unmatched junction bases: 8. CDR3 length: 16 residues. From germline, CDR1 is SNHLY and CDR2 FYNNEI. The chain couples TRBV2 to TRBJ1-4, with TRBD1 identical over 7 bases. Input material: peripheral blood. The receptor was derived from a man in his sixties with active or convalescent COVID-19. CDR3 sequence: CASTKRQGPTNEKLFF. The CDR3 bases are TGTGCCAGCACGAAACGACAGGGCCCAACTAATGAAAAACTGTTTTTT.